The 11 T cell receptor beta chains below were found in one sample sequenced in a study of shared clonotypes between healthy human individuals. Produced via immunoSEQ multiplex PCR; TCRdb's table is partial and in-frame only. This sample has about 380,000 clones, with approximately 96% found just once. The specimen sequenced was memory CD8+ T cells sorted from blood. Described subset: CD45RO+ cells pooled with CCR7-negative TemRA cells. The receptors stem from a man aged 30-40 years in good health.

This clone was picked up a small number of times. CDR3 DNA: TGCGCCAGTTGGACCGGAGACGGTCACATCCCCGATACGCAGTATTTT. Translating it yields CASWTGDGHIPDTQYF. V and J are TRBV5-1 and TRBJ2-3; no definite D call. Germline-derived CDR1 and CDR2 are SGHRS and YFSETQ. This CDR3 contains 16 residues. V was trimmed by 8 bases and J by 6 bases, leaving 25 bases between them.

The chain employs TRBV6-5 and TRBJ1-5; D remains ambiguous. CDR3 size: 15 residues. V was cut by 6 bases and J by 7 bases, with 19 bases left in between. Germline loops: CDR1 MNHEY, CDR2 SVGAGI. The CDR3 DNA reads TGTGCCAGCAGCGGAAGGGAGGGTTTCGGGCAGCCCCAGCATTTT. This encodes CASSGREGFGQPQHF.

The gene calls are TRBV2 and TRBJ1-4; a weak D match, TRBD1 (6 bases). The V gene lost 4 bases and the J gene lost 6 bases, with 12 bases spanning the gap. The germline V gene has CDR1 SNHLY and CDR2 FYNNEI. The CDR3 runs to 14 residues. The chain's CDR3 is CASSGRGADEKLFF. The DNA of the CDR3 is TGTGCCAGCAGTGGGCGGGGGGCAGATGAAAAACTGTTTTTT.

CDR3 residues: CASSTGGGYGYTF. The CDR3 nucleotides read TGTGCCAGCAGTACAGGGGGCGGCTATGGCTACACCTTC. V and J are TRBV7-9 and TRBJ1-2; 9 positions match TRBD1. Germline trimming cut 6 bases from V and 4 bases from J; bases unmatched to any gene: 3. This CDR3 comprises 13 residues. CDR1 SEHNR and CDR2 FQNEAQ come from the germline V gene (reference sequence).

As concerns this clone: Distinct nucleotide sequences in the sample also encode this CDR3. This chain uses TRBV5-1 with TRBJ2-7, with 10 bases identical to TRBD2. The CDR3 has 14 amino acids. Per germline, CDR1 SGHRS and CDR2 YFSETQ. V lost 1 base, J lost 2 bases, and 0 bases stayed unmatched. In DNA, the CDR3 is TGCGCCAGCAGCTTGACTAGCGGGGCCTACGAGCAGTACTTC. Its protein is CASSLTSGAYEQYF.

In this sample, this clone turned up once. The chain employs TRBV7-6 and TRBJ2-2, with 9 bases that match TRBD2. The CDR3 spans 18 residues. The germline gives CDR1 SGHVS, CDR2 FNYEAQ. Trimming cost V 3 bases and J 1 base; bases outside gene matches: 9. The CDR3 region has the DNA TGTGCCAGCAGCTTTTATTTAGCGGGAGATAAGAACACCGGGGAGCTGTTTTTT. It is translated as CASSFYLAGDKNTGELFF.

The chain carries TRBV6-1 and TRBJ1-1; D gene unclear. Per germline, CDR1 MNHNS and CDR2 SASEGT. V lost 4 bases to trimming and J lost 0 bases, with 12 bases between them. CDR3 length: 15 residues. The CDR3 DNA reads TGTGCCAGCAGTGTTTTGAGAGGGCTGAACACTGAAGCTTTCTTT. This gives the protein CASSVLRGLNTEAFF.

V is TRBV6-5 and J is TRBJ1-2; TRBD1 matches 10 bases. Germline V CDR1 and CDR2: MNHEY, SVGAGI. J gave up 4 bases and V 4 bases, and 0 bases lay outside the gene matches. This CDR3 contains 13 residues. CDR3 coding DNA: TGTGCCAGCAGTTGGACAGGGGGCTATGGCTACACCTTC. Its protein product is CASSWTGGYGYTF.

V gene TRBV30 combines with J gene TRBJ2-1; tentatively, D is TRBD1 (5 bases). Per the germline V gene, CDR1 is GTSNPN and CDR2 is SVGIG (reference sequence). Trimming took 5 bases from V and 1 from J, leaving 9 bases between them. The CDR3 consists of 13 residues. In nucleotides, the CDR3 is TGTGCCTGGCTAGGGGAATCCTACAATGAGCAGTTCTTC. Translated: CAWLGESYNEQFF.

The chain carries TRBV5-1 and TRBJ2-2; D tentatively reads TRBD1 or TRBD2 (7 bases each). This CDR3 is built from 21 residues. Between the trimmed V and J ends, which lost 1 base and 6 bases, there was a span of 31 bases. The V gene's germline CDR1 is SGHRS and CDR2 YFSETQ. DNA of the CDR3: TGCGCCAGCAGCTTGAGGGACAGCGTTTTAGGGCGGGAGACAACCTCCGGGGAGCTGTTTTTT. This translates into CASSLRDSVLGRETTSGELFF.

V and J are TRBV7-2 and TRBJ2-5; TRBD2 is a possible D gene (6 bases). The germline V gene encodes CDR1 SGHTA and CDR2 FQGNSA. The CDR3 loop spans 12 amino acids. V was cut by 5 bases and J by 8 bases, with 12 bases left in between. The CDR3 coding sequence is TGTGCCAGCAGCAGGGACTCCGTTACCCAGTACTTC. This codes for CASSRDSVTQYF.